This entry concerns a single T cell receptor (beta chain). This sample is part of a study of CD8 T cells in Susac syndrome. RNA in amounts of roughly 0.5 to 1 ug was reverse transcribed with random hexamers. Amplification of TCR beta CDR3 by immunoSEQ multiplex PCR spanned 54 Vbeta and 13 Jbeta. MiXCR was run by TCRdb on the immunoSEQ multiplex PCR reads, yielding one entry per CDR3 protein. The table has approximately 180,000 distinct CDR3 sequences, over 75% seen once; the top ten hold approximately 0.09%. Trimming removed 4 bases from V and 4 bases from J; junction bases left unmatched: 0. This CDR3 region has 13 residues.

Sequencing was carried out using CD4+ T cells from PBMCs. The receptor's source is a human donor with Susac syndrome. This sequence joins TRBV12-3 or TRBV12-4 and TRBJ2-5; 10 bases are a match to TRBD2. The CDR3 sequence is CASSSSGGETQYF. The CDR3 coding sequence is TGTGCCAGCAGTTCTAGCGGGGGAGAGACCCAGTACTTC.